This TCR beta chain was profiled in a study of blood T cell repertoires in COVID-19. Study details: Researchers got acute and convalescent COVID-19 samples from the United States, Italy and Spain. In each case, the material was cDNA or gDNA derived from T cells, B-cell-depleted T cells, or PBMCs.

Clones were sequenced by immunoSEQ multiplex PCR, and TCRdb holds only the in-frame ones, with some missing. Of 200,000 to 250,000 clones in the sample, just under 85% were seen once. Germline-derived CDR1 and CDR2 are SGHTA and FQGTGA. The CDR3 has 13 residues. The germline V and J ends were trimmed by 4 bases and 3 bases, with 10 bases remaining between them. Sequencing was performed on peripheral blood. This TCR derives from a woman aged 50 to 60 with active or convalescent COVID-19. This chain uses TRBV7-3 with TRBJ2-7; TRBD1 is a possible D gene (6 bases). CDR3 nucleotide sequence: TGTGCCAGCAGCTCAGGGGCGGGCTACGAGCAGTACTTC. This encodes CASSSGAGYEQYF.